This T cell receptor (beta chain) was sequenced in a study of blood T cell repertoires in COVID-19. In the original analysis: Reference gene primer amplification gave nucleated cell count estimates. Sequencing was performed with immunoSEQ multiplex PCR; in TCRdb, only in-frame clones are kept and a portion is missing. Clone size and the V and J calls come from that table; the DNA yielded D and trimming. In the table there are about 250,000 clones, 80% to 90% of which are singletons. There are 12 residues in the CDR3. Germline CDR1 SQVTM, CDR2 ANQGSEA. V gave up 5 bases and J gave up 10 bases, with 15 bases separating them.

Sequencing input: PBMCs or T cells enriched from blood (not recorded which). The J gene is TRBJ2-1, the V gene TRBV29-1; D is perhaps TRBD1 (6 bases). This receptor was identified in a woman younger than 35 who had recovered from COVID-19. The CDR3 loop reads CSVLSRGGEQFF. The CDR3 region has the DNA TGCAGCGTTCTTAGCAGGGGTGGAGAGCAGTTCTTC.